This T cell receptor (beta chain) was identified in a study of T-cell memory formation after mild COVID-19. Study at large: There were largely donor-specific TCR clusters.

CDR3 length equals 15 residues. Looked up from germline, CDR1 is DFQATT and CDR2 is SNEGSKA (reference sequence). Trimming at V came to 0 bases and at J to 2 bases, leaving 6 bases not matched to a gene. The 5'RACE method, run with constant-segment primers, produced TCR alpha and TCR beta cDNA libraries (carrying sample barcodes and UMIs). In TCRdb, the 5' RACE reads were re-called with MiXCR into one record per CDR3 protein. The sample includes around 47,000 distinct CDR3 sequences, roughly 9.8% seen only once; the top ten take 12%. This clonotype has ten or more counts. The sequenced sample consisted of PBMCs or a T cell subset sorted from them (not recorded which). This TCR derives from an adult woman who had mild COVID-19 (a few samples of this study predate the infection). Cell type and time point are not known. This chain links TRBV20-1 with TRBJ2-5, with 7 bases that match TRBD2. CDR3 DNA sequence: TGCAGTGCTAGAGATGCGGGAGACCCACAAGAGACCCAGTACTTC. Its protein is CSARDAGDPQETQYF.